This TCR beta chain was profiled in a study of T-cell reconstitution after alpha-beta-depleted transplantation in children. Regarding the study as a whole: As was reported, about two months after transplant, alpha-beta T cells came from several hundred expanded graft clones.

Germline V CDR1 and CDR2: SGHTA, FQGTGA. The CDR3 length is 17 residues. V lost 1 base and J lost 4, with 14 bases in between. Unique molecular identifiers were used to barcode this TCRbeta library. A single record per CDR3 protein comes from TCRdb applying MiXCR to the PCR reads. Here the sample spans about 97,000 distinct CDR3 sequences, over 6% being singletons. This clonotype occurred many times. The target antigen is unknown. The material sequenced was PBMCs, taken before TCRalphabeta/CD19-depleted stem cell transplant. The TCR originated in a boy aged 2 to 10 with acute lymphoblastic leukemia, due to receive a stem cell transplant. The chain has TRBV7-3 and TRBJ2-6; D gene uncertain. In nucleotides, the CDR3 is TGTGCCAGCAGCTTAAACGGACGGGCCCTCGGGGCCAACGTCCTGACTTTC. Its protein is CASSLNGRALGANVLTF.